These 3 T cell receptor beta chains share one sample of origin, sequenced in a study of beta chain features in type 1 diabetes. Of the isolated RNA, all was reverse transcribed, and so the sequenced material was expressed TCRB transcripts. The method was immunoSEQ multiplex PCR; TCRdb's version includes in-frame clones alone and lacks a portion of them. The sample lists 200,000 to 250,000 clones, over 8.5% occurring once. Sequenced input: naive CD4+ T cells from blood. The receptors originated from a woman between 18 and 29 years old in good health.

V gene TRBV5-1 combines with J gene TRBJ1-5, with 10 bases identical to TRBD1. The CDR3 is 15 amino acids. Germline V CDR1 and CDR2: SGHRS, YFSETQ. The ends lost 4 bases at V and 6 bases at J; junction bases unmatched: 7. CDR3 in DNA: TGCGCCAGCAGCCAGGGACAGGGGAATGGTCAGCCCCAGCATTTT. It specifies CASSQGQGNGQPQHF.

This rearrangement joins TRBV18 to TRBJ2-7; 8 bases map to TRBD1. Germline CDR1 reads KGHSH; CDR2 reads LQKENI. The V segment lost 4 bases and the J segment 4 bases; nucleotides outside the gene matches: 3. This CDR3 region has 13 residues. CDR3 nucleotides: TGTGCCAGCTCACTCGGACAGGGTTACGAGCAGTACTTC. Protein sequence: CASSLGQGYEQYF. The variable domain in full, completed from reference TRBV18 and TRBJ2-7, reads NAGVMQNPRHLVRRRGQEARLRCSPMKGHSHVYWYRQLPEEGLKFMVYLQKENIIDESGMPKERFSAEFPKEGPSILRIQQVVRGDSAAYFCASSLGQGYEQYFGPGTRLTVT.

This clone was recorded many times. This rearrangement joins TRBV30 to TRBJ2-1; no reliable D call. V lost 1 base and J 9 bases, leaving 7 bases between the germline ends. Germline CDR1 GTSNPN, CDR2 SVGIG (reference sequence). The CDR3 has 11 residues. As DNA, the CDR3 is TGTGCCTGGAGTGAGATCGGTGAGCAGTTCTTC. Translating gives CAWSEIGEQFF.